The 23 T cell receptor beta chains presented below share a single source sample, sequenced in a study of T cell responses to AZD1222 COVID-19 vaccine. Clones were read by immunoSEQ multiplex PCR, and TCRdb kept only the in-frame ones, dropping some. The sample records some 45,000 clones, around 90% being singletons. Here the sequenced sample was peripheral blood, taken 28 days after the second AZD1222 dose. Receptors were obtained from an adult who received the AZD1222 COVID-19 vaccine.

This clone was recorded once. This chain connects TRBV6-5 to TRBJ1-2; D is perhaps TRBD1 (5 bases). The CDR3 extends over 13 amino acids. The germline V gene encodes CDR1 MNHEY and CDR2 SVGAGI. Trimming stripped 3 bases from V and 6 bases from J, with 11 bases between. The CDR3 here is CASSYVGANGYTF. For the CDR3, the DNA is TGTGCCAGCAGTTATGTCGGGGCCAATGGCTACACCTTC.

V usage is TRBV2 and J usage is TRBJ2-4; D gene unclear. V lost 3 bases, J lost 3 bases, and 9 bases lay in between. CDR3 size: 14 residues. In germline, CDR1 is SNHLY, CDR2 FYNNEI. Written as DNA, the CDR3 is TGTGCCAGCAGTGACGACTTAGGCAAAAACATTCAGTACTTC. It specifies CASSDDLGKNIQYF.

This chain uses TRBV5-1 with TRBJ1-1; a possible D gene is TRBD1 (6 bases). The germline CDR1 and CDR2 sequences are SGHRS and YFSETQ. This CDR3 contains 15 residues. V was trimmed by 0 bases and J by 4 bases, leaving 13 bases between them. In DNA form, the CDR3 reads TGCGCCAGCAGCTTGGGCTCAGGGGACATCACTGAAGCTTTCTTT. Its protein is CASSLGSGDITEAFF.

This chain joins TRBV4-2 and TRBJ1-1; TRBD1 is a possible D gene (5 bases). V lost 0 bases to trimming and J lost 8 bases, with 16 bases between them. Germline CDR1 reads LGHNA; CDR2 reads YNFKEQ. The CDR3 is made up of 15 amino acids. The CDR3 nucleotides read TGTGCCAGCAGCCAAGATTTGTTAGGGACTCTCGAAGCTTTCTTT. The encoded protein is CASSQDLLGTLEAFF.

The gene calls are TRBV6-2 or TRBV6-3 and TRBJ2-2; 7 bases are shared with TRBD1. There are 15 residues in the CDR3. The germline CDR1 and CDR2 sequences are MNHEY and SVGEGT. V was pared by 1 base and J by 5 bases, with 4 bases of the junction left unmatched. CDR3 coding DNA: TGTGCCAGCAGTTACTGGGGACAGAGAACCGGGGAGCTGTTTTTT. Encoded protein: CASSYWGQRTGELFF.

The chain joins TRBV7-2 to TRBJ1-1, with TRBD1 matching 7 bases. Per germline, CDR1 SGHTA and CDR2 FQGNSA. The CDR3 covers 14 residues. With 5 bases clipped from V and 1 base from J, the junction kept 4 bases outside the gene matches. CDR3 nucleotides: TGTGCCAGCAGCCAGGGGGTAGGGAACACTGAAGCTTTCTTT. Encoded protein: CASSQGVGNTEAFF.

The chain joins TRBV10-2 to TRBJ2-3; D is undetermined. Germline V gene data show CDR1 as WSHSY and CDR2 as SAAADI. The CDR3 length is 11 residues. Trimming pared 8 bases from V and 6 bases from J, leaving 9 bases between. The CDR3 loop reads CASASGDTQYF. In DNA form, the CDR3 reads TGCGCCAGCGCATCGGGTGATACGCAGTATTTT.

The chain combines TRBV19 with TRBJ2-5; 9 bases line up with TRBD1. The CDR3 is 14 amino acids. J lost 2 bases, V lost 6 bases, and 4 bases had no gene match. Germline lookup yields CDR1 LNHDA and CDR2 SQIVND (reference sequence). CDR3 nucleotides: TGTGCCAGTAGCCTCGGACAGGGGCAAGAGACCCAGTACTTC. Residues: CASSLGQGQETQYF. The full variable domain, rest sourced from reference TRBV19 and TRBJ2-5, is DGGITQSPKYLFRKEGQNVTLSCEQNLNHDAMYWYRQDPGQGLRLIYYSQIVNDFQKGDIAEGYSVSREKKESFPLTVTSAQKNPTAFYLCASSLGQGQETQYFGPGTRLLVL.

CDR3 amino acids: CASSLLVGNTIYF. CDR3 in DNA: TGTGCCAGCAGCTTACTGGTAGGAAACACCATATATTTT. The chain couples TRBV7-2 to TRBJ1-3; D ambiguous. Per germline, CDR1 SGHTA and CDR2 FQGNSA. The V and J ends lost 2 bases and 4 bases respectively, with 6 bases between them. The CDR3 covers 13 residues.

J is TRBJ1-4 and V is TRBV24-1, with D perhaps matching TRBD1 (6 bases). There are 17 residues in the CDR3. With 7 bases removed from V and 0 bases from J, the gap between germline ends came to 17 bases. The germline V gene has CDR1 KGHDR and CDR2 SFDVKD. The CDR3 is CATRIRGPPATNEKLFF. CDR3 bases: TGTGCCACCAGAATCAGGGGCCCCCCCGCAACTAATGAAAAACTGTTTTTT.

This clone was picked up a small number of times. The chain links TRBV4-3 to TRBJ1-1; D gene uncertain. This CDR3 is built from 13 residues. Trimming removed 1 base at V and 7 bases at J, with 10 bases between. Germline CDR1 LGHNA, CDR2 YSLEER. The DNA for the CDR3 is TGCGCCAGCAGCCAAGGGGTGGGGTATGAAGCTTTCTTT. Its protein is CASSQGVGYEAFF.

This sequence joins TRBV29-1 and TRBJ2-1, with TRBD2 as a possible D gene (5 bases). Trimming took off 7 bases at V and 7 bases at J, with 11 bases between the two ends. Germline CDR1 is SQVTM and CDR2 is ANQGSEA. This CDR3 spans 11 amino acids. CDR3 sequence (DNA): TGCAGCGCCCCCGGCGGGAATGAGCAGTTCTTC. The encoded protein is CSAPGGNEQFF.

The chain is built from TRBV5-6 and TRBJ1-2, with 10 nucleotides matching TRBD1. J was trimmed by 6 bases and V by 4 bases; bases with no gene match: 6. CDR3 length: 14 amino acids. Germline V CDR1 and CDR2: SGHDT, YYEEEE. The CDR3: CASSVDRGRDGYTF. The DNA for the CDR3 is TGTGCCAGCAGCGTCGACAGGGGGCGGGATGGCTACACCTTC.

The rearrangement uses TRBV6-5 and TRBJ1-2; D not certain. Deletions cut 6 bases from V and 4 bases from J, with 15 bases between. The CDR3 contains 14 residues. Germline V CDR1 and CDR2: MNHEY, SVGAGI. Here the CDR3 reads CASRHRETGYGYTF. The CDR3 nucleotides are TGTGCCAGCAGACACCGGGAGACTGGCTATGGCTACACCTTC.

The rearrangement joins TRBV3-1 (or the pseudogene TRBV3-2) to TRBJ1-4; possible D gene TRBD1, 6 bases. Trimming stripped 5 bases from V and 8 bases from J, with 9 bases between. Per germline, CDR1 LGHDT and CDR2 YNNKEL (reference sequence). The CDR3 is made up of 12 amino acids. CDR3 in DNA: TGTGCCAGCAGCGGGACATCCGAAAAACTGTTTTTT. It codes for CASSGTSEKLFF.

V usage is TRBV13 and J usage is TRBJ2-3, with D perhaps assigned TRBD1 or TRBD2 (5 bases each). Germline V gene data show CDR1 as PRHDT and CDR2 as FYEKMQ (reference sequence). Trimming took off 5 bases at V and 0 bases at J, with 9 bases between the two ends. This CDR3 has 14 residues. CDR3 residues: CASSPRDSTDTQYF. DNA of the CDR3: TGTGCCAGCAGCCCAAGGGACAGCACAGATACGCAGTATTTT.

J is TRBJ1-1 and V is TRBV19; TRBD1 matches at 7 bases. Germline V gene sequence: CDR1 LNHDA, CDR2 SQIVND (reference sequence). V lost 8 bases to trimming and J lost 3 bases; unmatched junction nucleotides: 12. The CDR3 covers 15 residues. CDR3 residues: CASETPGQMYTEAFF. The CDR3 DNA is TGTGCCAGTGAAACACCGGGACAGATGTACACTGAAGCTTTCTTT.

The V and J genes are TRBV30 and TRBJ1-2; D unclear. V was trimmed by 0 bases and J by 8 bases, leaving 10 bases between them. Germline CDR1 GTSNPN, CDR2 SVGIG (reference sequence). The CDR3 is 12 residues long. CDR3 region: CAWSVTEPGYTF. In DNA, the CDR3 is TGTGCCTGGAGTGTAACAGAGCCAGGCTACACCTTC.

The rearrangement uses TRBV10-3 and TRBJ2-7; D perhaps matches TRBD2 (5 bases). This CDR3 comprises 13 residues. Looked up from germline, CDR1 is ENHRY and CDR2 is SYGVKD. Trimming took 6 bases from V and 7 from J, leaving 16 bases between them. Written as DNA, the CDR3 is TGTGCCATCAGGAGTGGTTTGCGGGTGGAGCAGTACTTC. Translated: CAIRSGLRVEQYF.

The chain employs TRBV7-8 and TRBJ1-5; 9 nucleotides match TRBD1. V shed 4 bases and J 1 base; nucleotides not matched to a gene: 17. The CDR3 is made up of 20 amino acids. CDR1 is SGHVS and CDR2 is FQNEAQ in the germline V gene. CDR3 sequence: CASSSIHRGQGKESNQPQHF. CDR3 bases: TGTGCCAGCAGCTCCATCCACAGGGGGCAGGGAAAAGAGAGCAATCAGCCCCAGCATTTT.

The rearrangement links TRBV6-2 or TRBV6-3 to TRBJ1-1; a weak D match, TRBD1 (6 bases). CDR1 and CDR2 from the germline V gene are MNHEY and SVGEGT. The V and J ends lost 2 bases and 5 bases respectively, with 12 bases between them. This CDR3 has 14 amino acids. CDR3 in DNA: TGTGCCAGCAGTTACGGGACACCGACTACTGAAGCTTTCTTT. Amino acid sequence: CASSYGTPTTEAFF.

The V call is TRBV5-4, the J call TRBJ1-1; perhaps TRBD1 as D (6 bases). The CDR3 consists of 15 residues. Trimming removed 4 bases from V and 3 bases from J, with 16 bases in between. Germline CDR1 reads SGHNT; CDR2 reads YYREEE (reference sequence). For the CDR3, the DNA is TGTGCCAGCAGCACGGAAACAGGGAGGGACACTGAAGCTTTCTTT. Its protein is CASSTETGRDTEAFF.

The chain uses TRBV5-1 and TRBJ2-2, with TRBD1 matching 9 bases. Germline CDR1 and CDR2: SGHRS and YFSETQ. CDR3 size: 14 residues. J was trimmed by 7 bases and V by 4 bases; bases with no gene match: 5. The CDR3 protein is CASSPDRGGGELFF. CDR3 nucleotide sequence: TGCGCCAGCAGCCCGGACAGGGGAGGCGGGGAGCTGTTTTTT.